Below are 29 T cell receptor beta chains sequenced from a single sample in a study of Ad26.COV2.S vaccination and SARS-CoV-2 variants. The treatment here: some 19 received Ad26.COV2.S at low or high dose, single or two shots; five or six received placebo; per-sample allocation not given. Samples were taken on day 63 after the first vaccine or placebo injection. TCRdb's copy holds only in-frame clones and misses some; the assay was immunoSEQ multiplex PCR. The table includes approximately 400,000 clones, roughly 85% detected once. Here the sequenced sample was peripheral blood, taken in a trial of Ad26.COV2.S vaccine versus placebo. These receptors all stem from a person between 18 and 59 years old who received the Ad26.COV2.S COVID-19 vaccine or a placebo.

V is TRBV19 and J is TRBJ2-2; the match to TRBD1 covers 7 bases. The CDR3 extends over 15 amino acids. Germline values: CDR1 LNHDA, CDR2 SQIVND (reference sequence). V trimming: 6 bases; J trimming: 5 bases; junction bases outside the gene matches: 9. CDR3 sequence reads: CASSSTGTATGELFF. CDR3 nucleotide sequence: TGTGCCAGTAGCTCGACCGGGACAGCTACCGGGGAGCTGTTTTTT.

V and J are TRBV5-6 and TRBJ2-7; no definite D call. The germline V gene encodes CDR1 SGHDT and CDR2 YYEEEE. The CDR3 length is 14 residues. The V gene lost 0 bases and the J gene lost 2 bases, with 9 bases spanning the gap. CDR3 region: CASSLGAATYEQYF. The CDR3 DNA follows: TGTGCCAGCAGCTTGGGGGCCGCAACCTACGAGCAGTACTTC.

V usage is TRBV4-3 and J usage is TRBJ2-2, with 7 nucleotides matching TRBD2. The germline V gene has CDR1 LGHNA and CDR2 YSLEER. CDR3 size: 19 residues. V trimming: 2 bases; J trimming: 3 bases; junction bases outside the gene matches: 15. CDR3 coding DNA: TGCGCCAGCAGCCAAAGCCCTGGGGGGGACCTGGGGTACACCGGGGAGCTGTTTTTT. It specifies CASSQSPGGDLGYTGELFF.

The chain is built from TRBV2 and TRBJ2-5, with D perhaps matching TRBD2 (6 bases). This CDR3 has 12 amino acids. Per the germline V gene, CDR1 is SNHLY and CDR2 is FYNNEI. The V end lost 9 bases, the J end lost 5 bases, and 13 bases lay between the germline ends. CDR3 protein: CARRGLSETQYF. In DNA form, the CDR3 reads TGTGCCAGAAGGGGACTGAGTGAGACCCAGTACTTC.

This rearrangement joins TRBV12-3 or TRBV12-4 to TRBJ2-3; TRBD1 matches at 8 bases. The CDR3 is made up of 13 amino acids. Trimming at V came to 5 bases and at J to 4 bases, leaving 2 bases not matched to a gene. The DNA of the CDR3 is TGTGCCAGCAGTCCCAGGGGGCCAGATACGCAGTATTTT. Translating it yields CASSPRGPDTQYF.

The genes are TRBV10-2 and TRBJ2-1; perhaps TRBD1 as D (6 bases). CDR3 length: 13 amino acids. V was trimmed by 5 bases and J by 9 bases, leaving 14 bases between them. Germline lookup yields CDR1 WSHSY and CDR2 SAAADI. The CDR3 nucleotides read TGCGCCAGCAGTTACCGGGACAACTTTGAGCAGTTCTTC. Protein product: CASSYRDNFEQFF.

This sequence joins TRBV4-3 and TRBJ1-2; D call uncertain. The CDR3 is 16 amino acids. V was shortened by 0 bases and J by 4 bases, with 15 bases between the two germline ends. CDR1 is LGHNA, CDR2 YSLEER, per germline. Here the CDR3 DNA reads TGCGCCAGCAGCCAAGATCCGGACGGGCAACGCTATGGCTACACCTTC. Residues: CASSQDPDGQRYGYTF.

V is TRBV15 and J is TRBJ1-4, with D possibly matching TRBD1 (5 bases). This CDR3 is built from 17 residues. CDR1 and CDR2 from the germline V gene are LNHNV and YYDKDF (reference sequence). V gave up 5 bases and J gave up 4 bases, with 20 bases separating them. CDR3 sequence reads: CATSSQTGTVNNEKLFF. As DNA, the CDR3 is TGTGCCACCAGCTCCCAAACCGGGACGGTAAATAATGAAAAACTGTTTTTT.

This clone was seen only once. The gene calls are TRBV2 and TRBJ2-2; D is perhaps TRBD2 (5 bases). Germline V gene sequence: CDR1 SNHLY, CDR2 FYNNEI. The CDR3 consists of 16 residues. The germline V and J ends were trimmed by 6 bases and 5 bases, with 19 bases remaining between them. The CDR3 loop reads CASSIGQITGTGELFF. In DNA, the CDR3 is TGTGCCAGCAGCATTGGCCAGATCACGGGGACCGGGGAGCTGTTTTTT. The whole variable domain, filled in from reference TRBV2 and TRBJ2-2, reads EPEVTQTPSHQVTQMGQEVILRCVPISNHLYFYWYRQILGQKVEFLVSFYNNEISEKSEIFDDQFSVERPDGSNFTLKIRSTKLEDSAMYFCASSIGQITGTGELFFGEGSRLTVL.

The chain joins TRBV10-1 to TRBJ2-2; D is unclear. Germline V lookup: CDR1 WNHNN, CDR2 SYGVQD (reference sequence). The CDR3 spans 11 residues. With 6 bases removed from V and 5 bases from J, the gap between germline ends came to 4 bases. CDR3 in DNA: TGCGCCAGCAGATCAACCGGGGAGCTGTTTTTT. Its translation is CASRSTGELFF.

V gene TRBV3-1 (or the pseudogene TRBV3-2) combines with J gene TRBJ1-2; perhaps TRBD1 as D (5 bases). V was trimmed by 1 base and J by 2 bases, leaving 11 bases between them. Per the germline V gene, CDR1 is LGHDT and CDR2 is YNNKEL (reference sequence). This CDR3 is built from 15 residues. CDR3 amino acids: CASSQVGGKNYGYTF. The CDR3, as DNA: TGTGCCAGCAGCCAAGTCGGGGGAAAAAACTATGGCTACACCTTC.

The CDR3 reads CATSIQGSGETQYF. The CDR3 bases are TGTGCCACCAGTATTCAAGGGAGTGGAGAGACCCAGTACTTC. This sequence joins TRBV24-1 and TRBJ2-5, with D possibly matching TRBD2 (5 bases). Per the germline V gene, CDR1 is KGHDR and CDR2 is SFDVKD. The CDR3 is 14 residues long. V was pared by 6 bases and J by 4 bases, with 14 bases between.

The chain links TRBV2 to TRBJ2-5; D uncertain. The germline gives CDR1 SNHLY, CDR2 FYNNEI. This CDR3 is built from 13 residues. Trimming shortened V by 4 bases and J by 5 bases, and 11 bases separated the two germline ends. DNA for the CDR3: TGTGCCAGCAGTGTGCGAGCTGGGGAGACCCAGTACTTC. Amino acids: CASSVRAGETQYF.

The V gene is TRBV25-1, the J gene TRBJ2-2; 7 bases fit TRBD1. This CDR3 is built from 14 residues. The trim removed 4 bases at V and 5 bases at J, leaving 4 bases unmatched. CDR1 is MGHDK and CDR2 is SYGVNS in the germline V gene. The CDR3 loop is CASSGDSLTGELFF. CDR3 DNA sequence: TGTGCCAGCAGTGGGGACAGCCTAACCGGGGAGCTGTTTTTT.

This clone was detected once. This chain links TRBV5-6 with TRBJ1-6; unclear D gene. CDR1 is SGHDT and CDR2 is YYEEEE in the germline V gene. Trimming cost V 0 bases and J 5 bases, with 6 bases left between them. This CDR3 region has 14 residues. In DNA form, the CDR3 reads TGTGCCAGCAGCTTGGCACATAATAATTCACCCCTCCACTTT. This encodes CASSLAHNNSPLHF.

CDR3 region: CATSRVFDRGHRGNQPQHF. The CDR3 DNA is TGTGCCACCAGCAGAGTTTTCGACAGGGGGCATCGGGGCAATCAGCCCCAGCATTTT. The gene calls are TRBV15 and TRBJ1-5; 10 nucleotides match TRBD1. The ends lost 1 base at V and 2 bases at J; junction bases unmatched: 11. CDR3 length: 19 amino acids. Germline V gives CDR1 LNHNV, CDR2 YYDKDF (reference sequence).

This sequence joins TRBV7-9 and TRBJ1-1; no firm D call. The CDR3 extends over 14 amino acids. The V gene's germline CDR1 is SEHNR and CDR2 FQNEAQ (reference sequence). Trimming took off 7 bases at V and 2 bases at J, with 14 bases between the two ends. The chain's CDR3 is CASIESLVNTEAFF. The CDR3 coding sequence is TGTGCCAGCATCGAGAGCCTGGTAAACACTGAAGCTTTCTTT.

V and J are TRBV2 and TRBJ1-2; TRBD1 aligns across 7 bases. Germline V lookup: CDR1 SNHLY, CDR2 FYNNEI. This CDR3 spans 14 amino acids. V shed 8 bases and J 5 bases; nucleotides not matched to a gene: 11. The CDR3 reads CASQPQGGLYGYTF. The DNA for the CDR3 is TGTGCCAGCCAACCCCAGGGGGGTTTATATGGCTACACCTTC.

The table lists this clone with a few counts. The rearrangement uses TRBV6-6 and TRBJ1-5, with D unresolved. From germline, CDR1 is MNHNY and CDR2 SVGAGI (reference sequence). The V and J ends lost 2 bases and 6 bases respectively, with 11 bases between them. The CDR3 spans 14 residues. CDR3 sequence reads: CASSYPEGGQPQHF. In nucleotides, the CDR3 is TGTGCCAGCAGTTACCCGGAGGGCGGTCAGCCCCAGCATTTT.

The chain couples TRBV5-6 to TRBJ2-1, with a possible D match to TRBD1 (5 bases). Germline loops: CDR1 SGHDT, CDR2 YYEEEE. Deletions cut 0 bases from V and 8 bases from J, with 12 bases between. The CDR3 consists of 14 residues. The CDR3 loop is CASSLGRVLYEQFF. The CDR3 bases are TGTGCCAGCAGCTTGGGCAGGGTCCTGTATGAGCAGTTCTTC.

The chain combines TRBV27 with TRBJ2-2; no reliable D call. Trimming removed 5 bases from V and 7 bases from J, with 8 bases in between. CDR1 MNHEY and CDR2 SMNVEV come from the germline V gene (reference sequence). The CDR3 totals 12 residues. The CDR3, as DNA: TGTGCCAGCAGTCCCCTCGTCGGGGAGCTGTTTTTT. Its protein product is CASSPLVGELFF.

The chain links TRBV29-1 to TRBJ1-2, with D perhaps matching TRBD1 (6 bases). Germline lookup yields CDR1 SQVTM and CDR2 ANQGSEA. The CDR3 loop spans 13 amino acids. Trimming removed 0 bases at V and 5 bases at J, with 10 bases between. The CDR3 region is CSVEDGGPYGYTF. CDR3 in DNA: TGCAGCGTTGAAGATGGGGGGCCTTATGGCTACACCTTC.

A word on this clone: One junction end disagrees with the germline gene, perhaps due to a read error. This chain connects TRBV11-2 to TRBJ2-7; D may be TRBD1 or TRBD2 (5 bases each). CDR1 is SGHAT and CDR2 is FQNNGV in the germline V gene. The CDR3 spans 13 residues. The CDR3 nucleotides are TGTGCCAGCAGCCAAGGGGCGAGGGGTACCTGGAACTTC. This encodes CASSQGARGTWNF.

The rearrangement joins TRBV5-1 to TRBJ1-1, with 7 positions matching TRBD1. The CDR3 is made up of 15 amino acids. The V gene end was trimmed by 0 bases and the J gene end by 1 base; junction bases not matched to a gene: 3. CDR1 SGHRS and CDR2 YFSETQ come from the germline V gene. DNA of the CDR3: TGCGCCAGCAGCTTGGCACACAGGGGGAACACTGAAGCTTTCTTT. As protein: CASSLAHRGNTEAFF.

This chain uses TRBV2 with TRBJ1-5, with D unresolved. CDR1 and CDR2 from the germline V gene are SNHLY and FYNNEI. This CDR3 has 14 residues. V gave up 7 bases and J gave up 0 bases, with 10 bases separating them. In DNA form, the CDR3 reads TGTGCCAGCAAAGGAGGGTATAGCAATCAGCCCCAGCATTTT. Protein sequence: CASKGGYSNQPQHF.

The rearrangement uses TRBV18 and TRBJ2-7; tentative D call: TRBD2 (6 bases). CDR3 size: 15 residues. V was clipped by 6 bases and J by 5 bases, with 20 bases between them. CDR1 is KGHSH, CDR2 LQKENI, per germline. CDR3 in DNA: TGTGCCAGCTCCACAAACGGAGGGTCCTACAACGAGCAGTACTTC. Translating gives CASSTNGGSYNEQYF. The variable domain in full, completed from reference TRBV18 and TRBJ2-7, reads NAGVMQNPRHLVRRRGQEARLRCSPMKGHSHVYWYRQLPEEGLKFMVYLQKENIIDESGMPKERFSAEFPKEGPSILRIQQVVRGDSAAYFCASSTNGGSYNEQYFGPGTRLTVT.

V gene TRBV7-2 combines with J gene TRBJ2-3; D is unclear. V lost 5 bases to trimming and J lost 6 bases, with 9 bases between them. The V gene's germline CDR1 is SGHTA and CDR2 FQGNSA. The CDR3 sequence is 12 residues long. The CDR3 DNA reads TGTGCCAGCAGCCTTAGCTTTGATACGCAGTATTTT. It is translated as CASSLSFDTQYF.

This chain uses TRBV10-3 with TRBJ1-2; a weak D match, TRBD1 (6 bases). Germline assignment: CDR1 ENHRY and CDR2 SYGVKD. This CDR3 is built from 15 residues. V gave up 0 bases and J gave up 8 bases, with 16 bases separating them. The CDR3 DNA reads as TGTGCCATCAGTGAGTCGTCAGGGCAGGGGCACGGCTACACCTTC. Translation: CAISESSGQGHGYTF.

This chain uses TRBV28 with TRBJ2-7; D unresolved. Germline V gene data show CDR1 as MDHEN and CDR2 as SYDVKM. V was trimmed by 7 bases and J by 2 bases, leaving 12 bases between them. CDR3 length: 13 residues. As DNA, the CDR3 is TGTGCCAGCATAGGAAAAGGGCCCTACGAGCAGTACTTC. This gives the protein CASIGKGPYEQYF. The variable domain in full, completed from reference TRBV28 and TRBJ2-7, reads DVKVTQSSRYLVKRTGEKVFLECVQDMDHENMFWYRQDPGLGLRLIYFSYDVKMKEKGDIPEGYSVSREKKERFSLILESASTNQTSMYLCASIGKGPYEQYFGPGTRLTVT.